What follows is one TCR beta chain and its context. This clone has only a few counts. Which antigen it targets is not known. Base qualities are not provided; no much larger clone lies one nucleotide away. The protocol used for the library was the immunoSEQ multiplex PCR assay. The multiplex PCR relied on a mix of 60 forward primers for TCR Vbeta segments and 13 reverse primers for TCR Jbeta segments. A multiplex PCR assay on genomic DNA amplified the CDR3 region of rearranged TCR beta genes. Amplified TCR beta libraries were sequenced as 87-base-pair reads on the Illumina HiSeq System. Per the original workflow: Across the roughly 640 repertoires, a later analysis counted approximately 83 million unique TCR beta chains, about 10 million of which were shared by at least two donors. A nearest-neighbor algorithm error-corrected the raw reads and collapsed the reads into unique sequences, merging closely related sequences to remove PCR and sequencing errors. Alignment of CDR3 sequences to IMGT reference sequences was used to assign V, D and J gene segments. Each retained sequence needed at least a six-nucleotide match to both a V gene segment and a J gene segment. A rearrangement was called productive if the CDR3 had no stop codons and remained in frame with V and J, and every other rearrangement was called non-productive. CDR3 was defined according to IMGT convention as the region running from the second conserved V-encoded cysteine to the conserved J-encoded phenylalanine. The earlier analysis of about 530 of the donors excluded any sequence lacking an unambiguous match to a single V gene segment. An earlier analysis of a few hundred of the donors called V segments functional above 56.7% productive rearrangements and segregating when the between-donor standard deviation exceeded 5%. To diagnose cytomegalovirus status from the catalog of TCR beta chain sequences, a statistical classification framework was built. V and J gene assignment, in a later analysis, came from comparing TCR nucleotide sequences with IMGT/GENE-DB human TR gene sequences. A later analysis assigned CDR3 sequences and most-parsimonious VDJ recombination scenarios with the TCRdist pipeline. In a later analysis, each TCR beta chain was defined by its CDR3 amino acid sequence together with its V-gene family, and reads without a unique V-gene family were excluded. To address suspected cross-contamination and a sequencing artifact, a later analysis removed 550 to 750 highly shared, low-generation-probability nucleotide sequences. A later analysis calculated a clonal expansion index for each public chain from normalized within-repertoire ranks of inferred template counts. Generation probabilities in a later analysis came from a VDJ recombination model fitted to out-of-frame rearrangements, and those results were checked against IGoR. A later analysis scored TCR-TCR, TCR-HLA and TCR-CMV co-occurrence with hypergeometric tests, applying a repertoire-size bias correction to TCR pairs. To estimate false discovery rates, a later analysis permuted the HLA or CMV assignments 20 times. In a later analysis, co-occurring TCRs were grouped using DBSCAN, and TCRdist sequence similarity was added for clustering within HLA-allele-positive subsets. For co-occurrence clustering, repertoires with fewer than 30,000 or more than 120,000 public chains were excluded, along with roughly five repertoires with anomalous nucleotide sharing. TCRdb took over this immuneACCESS table, retaining in-frame rearrangements with V and J assigned. Such tables are incomplete; in checked studies, under half of the missing clones stem from an unresolved V gene, and the remainder is unexplained. V, J and clone size are taken as reported in that table, and D and trimming were inferred from the DNA itself. This sample comprises approximately 140,000 clones, about 79% of them detected only once. The leading ten clones occupy about 2.5% of the sample.

The cohort consisted of some 730 healthy bone marrow donors. At the time of sampling, all cohort members were nominally healthy, though unrecorded immune exposures were likely present. The donor was CMV seronegative and was included in the group of a few hundred seronegative cohort members. A peripheral blood sample was collected from each donor, and TCR beta sequencing was performed on peripheral blood mononuclear cells. The Qiagen DNeasy Blood Extraction Kit was used to extract genomic DNA from the blood cell samples. This entry comes from a study of cytomegalovirus exposure and HLA in healthy donors (dated by TCRdb to 2016 to 2017). Broadly, across the study: An earlier analysis of 550 to 700 of the donors reported roughly 300 Gb of sequence data and more than 90 million unique TCR beta sequences from about 200 million T cells. An early release covering over 500 HLA-typed donors comprised about 310 gigabases of sequencing data and approximately 85 million unique TCR sequences. Of the roughly 390 genotyped donors, less than 85% were placed in the genetic ancestry cluster associated with self-reported Caucasian donors. The study aimed to test whether cataloging public T cell receptors could reveal signatures of past pathogen exposure. The study used immunosequencing to profile the T cell repertoires of approximately 690 subjects and linked those repertoires to cytomegalovirus serostatus. A separate validation cohort of 90 to 150 different subjects was used in addition to the roughly 640-subject first cohort. The study combined high-throughput TCR immunosequencing, statistical association of individual TCRs with disease status, and machine learning to predict cytomegalovirus infection status. In a later analysis, previously published TCR beta repertoires from more than 500 donors were re-analyzed and high-resolution HLA genotyping was added so that TCR occurrence patterns could be studied. In the later analysis, no new phenotypic data were used to find candidate immune exposures; instead, reliance was placed on TCR beta sequences and their occurrence across donors. To decide whether each TCR beta V gene segment behaved as functional or pseudogenic, an earlier analysis of fewer than 750 of the donors relied on high-throughput TCR beta sequencing. Donor age, sex, ethnicity and CMV serostatus were compiled together with the repertoire data. A later genetic analysis used genome-wide SNP genotypes for about 60% of the 666 donors, treating that subset as a discovery cohort. All discovery cohort repertoires had been generated using a single sequencing platform. Class I and class II HLA loci were covered by the typing at four-digit resolution. The number of donors typed differed by locus, with 629-630 for A, B, C, DRB1 and DQB1, more than 500 for DQA1, about 610 for DPA1, and around 450 for DPB1. A handful of DR-DQ haplotypes were treated as single units for association and clustering because of strong linkage in the cohort. Among around 400 genotyped donors of the cohort, an average of approximately 200,000 unique TCR beta nucleotide sequences was sequenced per donor, of which 15% to 20% were non-productive. Overall results and qualifications from the work: A cluster of highly shared sequence variants was judged likely to represent a technical artifact of the sequencing pipeline. A later analysis found that most CMV-associated TCR beta chains appeared HLA-restricted, with HLA associations seemingly driven largely by CMV exposure. Correlated functional status among segregating V segments might be attributable to linkage disequilibrium, but an unknown experimental factor could not be ruled out. CMV serostatus was the only immune exposure information available for the cohort. A later genetic analysis reported fewer N-insertions in productive TCRs among donors in an Asian-associated ancestry cluster than the roughly 620-donor mean. The classifier was reported to diagnose cytomegalovirus status with high specificity and sensitivity in both the original cohort and the validation cohort. In a later analysis, the rate of TCR association differed among HLA loci, with DRB1 alleles having the most associated TCRs and HLA-C alleles having the fewest. In the study, approximately 150 TCR beta chains were listed as associated with cytomegalovirus. An association between a missense DCLRE1C variant and V-gene and J-gene trimming of TCR beta chains was found in a later genetic analysis and replicated in an independent cohort. A later analysis associated about 17,000 TCR beta sequences with specific HLA alleles at a false discovery rate of 0.05. Because the 87-base-pair reads could not distinguish some IMGT-functional V segments, including TRBV6-2 and TRBV6-3, those segments were excluded. In vitro tests confirmed that a few of the cytomegalovirus-associated TCR beta chains recognize cytomegalovirus antigens. Strong co-occurrence of HLA alleles, especially DR and DQ, made assigning TCR associations to individual alleles difficult. A further reported finding was that TCR beta sequences accurately predicted the HLA-A and HLA-B alleles for most subjects in the first cohort. According to a later analysis, parvovirus B19, influenza, CMV and Epstein-Barr virus appeared linked to several top co-occurrence clusters. The authors suggested that the approach could potentially be extended to other disease states and immunological phenotypes. The cohort was sequenced for TCR beta chains only, and without alpha or paired-chain data the features that could be detected were limited. HLA typing was unavailable for some donors at each locus, so association tests used only the typed subset. Presence/absence analyses assumed roughly uniform sequencing depth across donors, an assumption that may not hold. While some public TCRs were present in many individuals, most TCR sequences turned up only very rarely across donors. Because counts were too low, about 17 rarely observed V segments, including chromosome 9 orphons, were excluded from the earlier analysis of around 640 of the donors. Broadly in line with IMGT annotations, most TCR beta V segments showed up in productive rearrangements about 90% or about 30% of the time in an earlier analysis of several hundred of the donors. In a later analysis, HLA-associated TCR beta chains were found to be more clonally expanded and to have lower generation probabilities than equally common non-associated chains.

The CDR3 numbers 13 residues from cysteine through phenylalanine. The kept DNA is CDR3 alone, 39 bases in frame from the first base. Deletion took 0 bases off V and 9 bases off J, with a span of 9 bases between the germline ends. CDR1 and CDR2 were assigned from the germline V gene as LGHNA and YNFKEQ. The sample taken for sequencing was PBMCs. The clonotype originates from a male donor in good health and CMV-seronegative. The chain is assembled from TRBV4-2 and TRBJ1-5, with TRBD1 tentatively as D gene (6 bases match). This receptor carries the CDR3 CASSQEGGGPQHF. In nucleotides, the sequence is TGTGCCAGCAGCCAAGAGGGAGGGGGGCCCCAGCATTTT.